The 11 T cell receptor beta chains in this list originate from one sample, sequenced in a study of control samples from healthy donors and cancer patients. Here immunoSEQ multiplex PCR was the method, and the copy in TCRdb shows in-frame clones only, minus some. The sample has about 130,000 clones; about 95% are singletons. Source material: PBMCs. The source is a man aged 55 to 70 with colorectal cancer.

Regarding this clone: The junction shows a germline mismatch at one end, possibly a read error. The chain employs TRBV6-2 or TRBV6-3 and TRBJ2-7; D is uncertain. Germline CDR1 reads MNHEY; CDR2 reads SVGEGT. The CDR3 consists of 18 residues. CDR3 sequence reads: CASSHSTSNPDGPYEQYF. In DNA, the CDR3 is TGTGCCAGCAGTCACTCAACCTCCAATCCCGATGGCCCTTACGAGCAGTACTTC.

A single count supports this clone. This chain links TRBV30 with TRBJ1-1; D gene ambiguous. V was trimmed by 2 bases and J by 0 bases, leaving 7 bases between them. Germline CDR1 is GTSNPN and CDR2 is SVGIG (reference sequence). The CDR3 consists of 13 residues. The CDR3 DNA reads as TGTGCCTGGAGTCAGATAGTGAACACTGAAGCTTTCTTT. It yields the protein CAWSQIVNTEAFF.

The chain carries TRBV27 and TRBJ2-7; 9 bases align to TRBD1. The CDR3 covers 12 residues. Germline V CDR1 and CDR2: MNHEY, SMNVEV (reference sequence). V lost 8 bases and J lost 5; bases outside the gene matches: 4. In DNA form, the CDR3 reads TGTGCCAGCCGGACAGGGGCCCACGAGCAGTACTTC. Protein sequence: CASRTGAHEQYF.

This clone occurred once. V usage is TRBV7-2 and J usage is TRBJ2-7; D is perhaps TRBD1 (6 bases). Trimming stripped 4 bases from V and 2 bases from J, with 12 bases between. This CDR3 contains 14 residues. Germline values: CDR1 SGHTA, CDR2 FQGNSA. The CDR3 here is CASSSQDSTYEQYF. The DNA of the CDR3 is TGTGCCAGCAGCTCCCAGGACAGTACCTACGAGCAGTACTTC.

CDR3 in amino acids: CAISGSWGTTDTQYF. DNA for the CDR3: TGTGCCATCAGTGGTAGCTGGGGGACCACAGATACGCAGTATTTT. V usage is TRBV10-3 and J usage is TRBJ2-3; D may correspond to TRBD1 or TRBD2 (5 bases each). The V end was cut by 4 bases, the J end by 2 bases, with 13 bases between. In germline, CDR1 is ENHRY, CDR2 SYGVKD. This CDR3 contains 15 residues.

The count of this clone is one. The chain couples TRBV19 to TRBJ2-7; D ambiguous. The CDR3 sequence is 11 residues long. The V gene lost 8 bases and the J gene lost 3 bases, with 8 bases spanning the gap. Germline-derived CDR1 and CDR2 are LNHDA and SQIVND (reference sequence). The CDR3 loop is CASSRDYEQYF. The DNA for the CDR3 is TGTGCCAGTTCAAGGGACTACGAGCAGTACTTC.

The V gene is TRBV25-1, the J gene TRBJ1-6, with 10 bases fitting TRBD1. CDR3 length equals 14 residues. Germline V lookup: CDR1 MGHDK, CDR2 SYGVNS. Trimming cost V 8 bases and J 7 bases; bases outside gene matches: 5. The DNA of the CDR3 is TGTGCCAGCGGGAGGACAGGGGGAAATTCACCCCTCCACTTT. Translating it yields CASGRTGGNSPLHF.

In its sample, this clone was seen once. The rearrangement links TRBV6-2 or TRBV6-3 to TRBJ1-4, with D possibly TRBD1 on 5 matching bases. Per germline, CDR1 MNHEY and CDR2 SVGEGT. V lost 2 bases, J lost 3 bases, and 16 bases lay in between. The CDR3 is 17 amino acids. CDR3 sequence (DNA): TGTGCCAGCAGTTACCCCAGGAGCGGGGGACCTAATGAAAAACTGTTTTTT. It yields the protein CASSYPRSGGPNEKLFF.

The chain employs TRBV7-8 and TRBJ1-1; D uncertain. This CDR3 region has 13 residues. Germline V CDR1 and CDR2: SGHVS, FQNEAQ. The germline V and J ends were trimmed by 7 bases and 5 bases, with 14 bases remaining between them. The chain's CDR3 is CASTSGLNTEAFF. The CDR3 region has the DNA TGTGCCAGCACTTCCGGTCTAAATACTGAAGCTTTCTTT.

The J gene is TRBJ2-7, the V gene TRBV19; TRBD1 might be the D (5 bases). CDR3 length equals 13 residues. Germline lookup yields CDR1 LNHDA and CDR2 SQIVND (reference sequence). The ends were cut back, 3 bases at V and 3 bases at J, with 9 bases in the middle. This chain's CDR3 is CASSIDRHYEQYF. CDR3 sequence (DNA): TGTGCCAGTAGTATCGACAGACACTACGAGCAGTACTTC.

The chain couples TRBV2 to TRBJ2-2; 7 bases match TRBD1. The CDR3 is made up of 15 amino acids. The ends lost 7 bases at V and 0 bases at J; junction bases unmatched: 5. Looked up from germline, CDR1 is SNHLY and CDR2 is FYNNEI. For the CDR3, the DNA is TGTGCCAGCAACCCAACAGGGGCGAACACCGGGGAGCTGTTTTTT. Amino acids: CASNPTGANTGELFF.